The 23 T cell receptor beta chains presented below share a single source sample, sequenced in a study of cytomegalovirus exposure and HLA in healthy donors. Clones were read by immunoSEQ multiplex PCR, and TCRdb kept only the in-frame ones, dropping some. The repertoire holds 130,000 to 150,000 clones, with about nine tenths as singletons. Sequenced material: PBMCs. These receptors were collected from a man in his late teens or twenties in good health and CMV-seropositive.

This chain uses TRBV19 with TRBJ2-7, with 7 bases matching TRBD1. The CDR3 length is 15 residues. V was clipped by 3 bases and J by 0 bases; unmatched bases: 5. Per germline, CDR1 LNHDA and CDR2 SQIVND (reference sequence). The CDR3 nucleotides are TGTGCCAGTAGTATCGATCCAGGGGGCTCCTACGAGCAGTACTTC. Protein: CASSIDPGGSYEQYF.

This clone showed up just a few times. As DNA, the CDR3 is TGTGCCAGCAGCTCAGACAGGGCCGTTCGGTCTGAAGCTTTCTTT. As protein: CASSSDRAVRSEAFF. The chain combines TRBV7-2 with TRBJ1-1; TRBD1 matches 7 bases. Germline CDR1 is SGHTA and CDR2 is FQGNSA. J lost 6 bases, V lost 4 bases, and 11 bases had no gene match. This CDR3 region has 15 residues.

The rearrangement joins TRBV27 to TRBJ1-1; D is unresolved. The CDR3 is 13 amino acids. The germline V gene has CDR1 MNHEY and CDR2 SMNVEV (reference sequence). V dropped 2 bases and J dropped 0 bases, with 4 bases sitting between them. This CDR3 is CASSLGLNTEAFF. The CDR3 coding sequence is TGTGCCAGCAGTTTAGGGCTGAACACTGAAGCTTTCTTT.

The chain uses TRBV29-1 and TRBJ2-7, with D possibly matching TRBD1 (6 bases). The CDR3 totals 13 residues. Deletions cut 4 bases from V and 4 bases from J, with 14 bases between. CDR1 and CDR2 (germline): SQVTM, ANQGSEA. The CDR3 reads CSVVGDTNYEQYF. The DNA of the CDR3 is TGCAGCGTTGTAGGGGACACCAATTACGAGCAGTACTTC.

Many counts were recorded for this clone. The chain uses TRBV2 and TRBJ2-7, with 7 bases identical to TRBD1. CDR3 size: 12 residues. Per the germline V gene, CDR1 is SNHLY and CDR2 is FYNNEI. Unmatched junction bases numbered 2, after V lost 6 bases and J lost 3 bases. CDR3 nucleotide sequence: TGTGCCAGCAGGGGACAGATCTACGAGCAGTACTTC. This gives the protein CASRGQIYEQYF.

The CDR3 loop is CASSLMGGGYGYTF. The CDR3 DNA follows: TGTGCCAGCAGCTTAATGGGAGGAGGATATGGCTACACCTTC. The chain combines TRBV11-2 with TRBJ1-2; D not certain. Germline-derived CDR1 and CDR2 are SGHAT and FQNNGV. The germline V and J ends were trimmed by 2 bases and 5 bases, with 12 bases remaining between them. The CDR3 runs to 14 residues.

This rearrangement joins TRBV2 to TRBJ1-2; D gene ambiguous. V lost 2 bases, J lost 4 bases, and 11 bases lay in between. In germline, CDR1 is SNHLY, CDR2 FYNNEI. The CDR3 covers 14 residues. The CDR3 sequence: CASSELGPLYGYTF. In DNA, the CDR3 is TGTGCCAGCAGTGAACTGGGCCCACTCTATGGCTACACCTTC.

This clone turned up a few times. V usage is TRBV30 and J usage is TRBJ2-2; D remains ambiguous. This CDR3 is 14 amino acids long. V gave up 4 bases and J gave up 8 bases, with 17 bases separating them. Germline assignment: CDR1 GTSNPN and CDR2 SVGIG (reference sequence). The CDR3 is CAWNLRRHYGELFF. CDR3 coding DNA: TGTGCCTGGAACCTTCGACGGCACTATGGGGAGCTGTTTTTT.

CDR3 sequence reads: CSVVAGGPFGQYF. The CDR3 coding sequence is TGCAGCGTTGTAGCGGGAGGGCCCTTCGGGCAGTACTTC. This chain uses TRBV29-1 with TRBJ2-7; TRBD2 matches 11 bases. The CDR3 loop spans 13 amino acids. V lost 4 bases, J lost 9 bases, and 8 bases stayed unmatched. Germline-derived CDR1 and CDR2 are SQVTM and ANQGSEA.

CDR3: CASSFNGAYNEQFF. CDR3 nucleotides: TGTGCCAGCAGTTTTAACGGGGCCTACAATGAGCAGTTCTTC. V usage is TRBV28 and J usage is TRBJ2-1; possible D gene TRBD2, 5 bases. CDR3 length equals 14 residues. V lost 3 bases to trimming and J lost 2 bases, with 8 bases between them. Germline assignment: CDR1 MDHEN and CDR2 SYDVKM. Together with reference TRBV28 and TRBJ2-1, the CDR3 gives the full variable domain: DVKVTQSSRYLVKRTGEKVFLECVQDMDHENMFWYRQDPGLGLRLIYFSYDVKMKEKGDIPEGYSVSREKKERFSLILESASTNQTSMYLCASSFNGAYNEQFFGPGTRLTVL.

This clone was seen only once. The genes are TRBV6-1 and TRBJ1-4, with 10 bases matching TRBD1. Germline lookup yields CDR1 MNHNS and CDR2 SASEGT. The V and J ends lost 4 bases and 3 bases, in that order; junction bases with no gene match: 5. This CDR3 is built from 16 residues. Here the CDR3 reads CASSARDRGPNEKLFF. CDR3 DNA: TGTGCCAGCAGTGCCCGGGACAGGGGTCCTAATGAAAAACTGTTTTTT.

J is TRBJ1-2 and V is TRBV6-6; TRBD1 might be the D (6 bases). The V gene's germline CDR1 is MNHNY and CDR2 SVGAGI (reference sequence). The CDR3 sequence is 14 residues long. With 2 bases removed from V and 6 bases from J, the gap between germline ends came to 13 bases. CDR3 nucleotides: TGTGCCAGCAGTTACCCATCAGAGGGGGATGGCTACACCTTC. Amino acids: CASSYPSEGDGYTF.

Only one count was recorded for this clone. The rearrangement uses TRBV30 and TRBJ2-6, with TRBD1 matching 8 bases. V gave up 3 bases and J gave up 2 bases; unmatched junction bases: 6. In germline, CDR1 is GTSNPN, CDR2 SVGIG (reference sequence). CDR3 length equals 16 residues. CDR3 sequence reads: CAWRGTGGPGANVLTF. CDR3 bases: TGTGCCTGGAGGGGGACAGGAGGTCCTGGGGCCAACGTCCTGACTTTC. Full variable domain (outside the CDR3, taken from reference TRBV30 and TRBJ2-6): SQTIHQWPATLVQPVGSPLSLECTVEGTSNPNLYWYRQAAGRGLQLLFYSVGIGQISSEVPQNLSASRPQDRQFILSSKKLLLSDSGFYLCAWRGTGGPGANVLTFGAGSRLTVL.

The chain couples TRBV7-8 to TRBJ2-1; weak D call: TRBD2 (5 bases). The germline V and J ends were trimmed by 4 bases and 7 bases, with 17 bases remaining between them. The CDR3 is 15 amino acids. CDR1 and CDR2 from the germline V gene are SGHVS and FQNEAQ. CDR3 loop: CASSSTDSRGNEQFF. The CDR3 bases are TGTGCCAGCAGCTCTACGGACTCCCGCGGGAATGAGCAGTTCTTC.

The rearrangement joins TRBV7-9 to TRBJ1-1; D unclear. From germline, CDR1 is SEHNR and CDR2 FQNEAQ (reference sequence). The CDR3 extends over 13 amino acids. V was trimmed by 1 base and J by 5 bases, leaving 8 bases between them. CDR3 DNA: TGTGCCAGCAGCTTAGGGGGAGGGACTGAAGCTTTCTTT. This encodes CASSLGGGTEAFF.

The genes are TRBV5-1 and TRBJ2-1, with 11 bases matching TRBD2. Germline CDR1 and CDR2: SGHRS and YFSETQ. V lost 2 bases to trimming and J lost 3 bases; unmatched junction nucleotides: 1. The CDR3 has 15 residues. CDR3: CASSFTSGSYNEQFF. DNA for the CDR3: TGCGCCAGCAGCTTCACTAGCGGGAGCTACAATGAGCAGTTCTTC.

The V and J genes are TRBV4-1 and TRBJ1-1; 7 positions match TRBD1. CDR3 length equals 17 residues. Germline CDR1 is MGHRA and CDR2 is YSYEKL. Trimming took 3 bases from V and 1 from J; bases not matched to a gene: 11. CDR3 nucleotides: TGCGCCAGCAGCCACCGGGACAGCATATTGGGGAACACTGAAGCTTTCTTT. It yields the protein CASSHRDSILGNTEAFF.

The J gene is TRBJ2-4, the V gene TRBV5-4, with D perhaps matching TRBD2 (6 bases). Germline V CDR1 and CDR2: SGHNT, YYREEE (reference sequence). This CDR3 spans 15 amino acids. The ends were cut back, 0 bases at V and 3 bases at J, with 10 bases in the middle. The CDR3 nucleotides read TGTGCCAGCAGCTTGGGGGGGGTAGGCAAAAACATTCAGTACTTC. Amino acids: CASSLGGVGKNIQYF.

The V and J genes are TRBV14 and TRBJ1-4; no reliable D call. Germline loops: CDR1 SGHDN, CDR2 FVKESK. V dropped 4 bases and J dropped 0 bases, with 9 bases sitting between them. The CDR3 runs 15 residues. The CDR3 DNA reads as TGTGCCAGCAGCCCGCTGGCCCCAACTAATGAAAAACTGTTTTTT. Translating it yields CASSPLAPTNEKLFF.

The V call is TRBV5-4, the J call TRBJ2-1, with a possible D match to TRBD2 (6 bases). Germline values: CDR1 SGHNT, CDR2 YYREEE (reference sequence). Between the trimmed V and J ends, which lost 3 bases and 9 bases, there was a span of 13 bases. This CDR3 contains 13 residues. The CDR3 DNA is TGTGCCAGCAGCTCAAACGGGGGTGTTGAGCAGTTCTTC. Its protein product is CASSSNGGVEQFF.

The V gene is TRBV11-3, the J gene TRBJ1-5; D ambiguous. Trimming left V 1 base short and J 4 bases short, with 11 bases between. CDR1 is SGHNT and CDR2 is YENEEA in the germline V gene. The CDR3 is 15 residues long. The CDR3 loop is CASSLVRRSNQPQHF. The CDR3 coding sequence is TGTGCCAGCAGCTTAGTTCGACGGAGTAATCAGCCCCAGCATTTT.

This chain joins TRBV6-1 and TRBJ2-2; 8 bases fit TRBD1. CDR3 length: 17 amino acids. Germline CDR1 is MNHNS and CDR2 is SASEGT. The V and J ends lost 2 bases and 6 bases, in that order; junction bases with no gene match: 11. The DNA of the CDR3 is TGTGCCAGCAGTGAAAGGGGGACAGGAGTATGGTCCGGGGAGCTGTTTTTT. This codes for CASSERGTGVWSGELFF.

The chain links TRBV5-1 to TRBJ2-2; 11 bases match TRBD2. The CDR3 is 14 amino acids. Losses at the gene ends were 5 bases for V and 7 bases for J; bases not matched to a gene: 4. Per germline, CDR1 SGHRS and CDR2 YFSETQ. The CDR3 DNA is TGCGCCAGCAGTACTAGCGGGAGTGTCGGGGAGCTGTTTTTT. Protein product: CASSTSGSVGELFF. Supplemented by reference TRBV5-1 and TRBJ2-2, the full variable domain reads KAGVTQTPRYLIKTRGQQVTLSCSPISGHRSVSWYQQTPGQGLQFLFEYFSETQRNKGNFPGRFSGRQFSNSRSEMNVSTLELGDSALYLCASSTSGSVGELFFGEGSRLTVL.